This passage covers 2 T cell receptor beta chains from one sample sequenced in a study of blood T cell repertoires in COVID-19. Generated by immunoSEQ multiplex PCR, the TCRdb table keeps only in-frame clones and is missing some. The sample records some 390,000 clones, about 91% being singletons. Specimen: peripheral blood. The receptors come from a woman in her thirties or forties with COVID-19, enrolled during active disease.

The chain combines TRBV3-1 (or the pseudogene TRBV3-2) with TRBJ1-4, with a tentative D call TRBD1 (6 bases). Deletions cut 4 bases from V and 7 bases from J, with 19 bases between. The CDR3 has 16 residues. Germline CDR1 and CDR2: LGHDT and YNNKEL (reference sequence). CDR3 in DNA: TGTGCCAGCAGCCCACAGCCGGGGGGCGTAAGTGAAAAACTGTTTTTT. Its translation is CASSPQPGGVSEKLFF.

This rearrangement joins TRBV14 to TRBJ1-1; 7 positions agree with TRBD1. The CDR3 sequence is 16 residues long. Trimming took 3 bases from V and 4 from J; bases not matched to a gene: 11. The germline V gene has CDR1 SGHDN and CDR2 FVKESK. DNA of the CDR3: TGTGCCAGCAGCCAGGGGGAACAGGGGTACGGCACTGAAGCTTTCTTT. The encoded protein is CASSQGEQGYGTEAFF.